The 27 T cell receptor beta chains listed next were all sequenced from one sample in a study of shared clonotypes between healthy human individuals. Libraries were prepared by immunoSEQ multiplex PCR; TCRdb keeps only in-frame clonotypes and omits some of them. This repertoire shows over a million clones, about 80% found once; its top ten account for about 1.4%. Sequenced material: memory CD4+ T cells sorted from blood. Subset in this sample: CD45RA-negative fraction. These receptors originate from a man younger than 30 in good health.

CDR3 DNA sequence: TGTGCCAGCAGCCTAGAGGGGGCAAGAGGGGGCTACGAGCAGTACTTC. It translates to CASSLEGARGGYEQYF. This chain links TRBV7-9 with TRBJ2-7, with 7 bases fitting TRBD1. This CDR3 contains 16 residues. The V segment lost 5 bases and the J segment 3 bases; nucleotides outside the gene matches: 13. Looked up from germline, CDR1 is SEHNR and CDR2 is FQNEAQ (reference sequence).

In DNA form, the CDR3 reads TGTGCCAGCAGTTTGGCAGGGATCTATGGCTACACCTTC. This encodes CASSLAGIYGYTF. The V and J genes are TRBV28 and TRBJ1-2; possible D gene TRBD1, 5 bases. The germline V gene has CDR1 MDHEN and CDR2 SYDVKM. There are 13 residues in the CDR3. V lost 3 bases, J lost 4 bases, and 9 bases lay in between.

CDR3 sequence (DNA): TGTGCCAGCACTTGGGTCTGGGACACTGAAGCTTTCTTT. Protein product: CASTWVWDTEAFF. The rearrangement links TRBV6-1 to TRBJ1-1, with unresolved D. V lost 7 bases and J 3 bases, leaving 12 bases between the germline ends. The CDR3 loop spans 13 amino acids. The germline gives CDR1 MNHNS, CDR2 SASEGT.

With regard to this clone: In the same sample, other DNA sequences code for this CDR3. V and J are TRBV30 and TRBJ1-4; the D is unclear. This CDR3 contains 11 residues. The germline V and J ends were trimmed by 0 bases and 8 bases, with 4 bases remaining between them. Germline V lookup: CDR1 GTSNPN, CDR2 SVGIG (reference sequence). The DNA for the CDR3 is TGTGCCTGGAGTGTGGAGGAAAAACTGTTTTTT. It codes for CAWSVEEKLFF. Using reference TRBV30 and TRBJ1-4 for the parts outside the CDR3, the full variable domain is SQTIHQWPATLVQPVGSPLSLECTVEGTSNPNLYWYRQAAGRGLQLLFYSVGIGQISSEVPQNLSASRPQDRQFILSSKKLLLSDSGFYLCAWSVEEKLFFGSGTQLSVL.

This clone has a handful of counts. CDR3 region: CASRRTETNEKLFF. In nucleotides, the CDR3 is TGTGCCAGCAGAAGGACAGAAACTAATGAAAAACTGTTTTTT. V gene TRBV27 combines with J gene TRBJ1-4, with a weak D call TRBD1 (6 bases). The germline V and J ends were trimmed by 6 bases and 1 base, with 9 bases remaining between them. The germline CDR1 and CDR2 sequences are MNHEY and SMNVEV (reference sequence). The CDR3 covers 14 residues.

The J gene is TRBJ2-5, the V gene TRBV2, with 8 bases matching TRBD1. Germline CDR1 and CDR2: SNHLY and FYNNEI. This CDR3 contains 15 residues. V trimming: 6 bases; J trimming: 4 bases; junction bases outside the gene matches: 10. CDR3 sequence (DNA): TGTGCCAGCAGCAAAAGTGGACAGGGAGTAGAGACCCAGTACTTC. Translation: CASSKSGQGVETQYF.

The rearrangement uses TRBV6-1 and TRBJ1-4; D call uncertain. The V end lost 3 bases, the J end lost 0 bases, and 8 bases lay between the germline ends. Germline lookup yields CDR1 MNHNS and CDR2 SASEGT. The length of the CDR3 is 15 residues. CDR3 DNA: TGTGCCAGCAGTGACATCGCTGCAACTAATGAAAAACTGTTTTTT. The encoded protein is CASSDIAATNEKLFF.

There are many counts of this clone. The chain is built from TRBV4-1 and TRBJ1-5; D remains ambiguous. Germline CDR1 is MGHRA and CDR2 is YSYEKL. The CDR3 sequence is 15 residues long. Deletions cut 0 bases from V and 4 bases from J, with 10 bases between. The chain's CDR3 is CASSQDEAQNQPQHF. The CDR3, as DNA: TGCGCCAGCAGCCAAGATGAGGCCCAAAATCAGCCCCAGCATTTT.

This clone was detected ten times or more. The chain couples TRBV2 to TRBJ2-5; either TRBD1 or TRBD2 may fit D (6 bases each). This CDR3 spans 13 amino acids. The V end lost 5 bases, the J end lost 5 bases, and 12 bases lay between the germline ends. The germline V gene encodes CDR1 SNHLY and CDR2 FYNNEI. CDR3 protein: CASSWGAIETQYF. The CDR3 DNA reads TGTGCCAGCAGTTGGGGGGCTATCGAGACCCAGTACTTC.

Note on this clone: Other DNA sequences within the sample encode an identical CDR3. The chain has TRBV5-1 and TRBJ2-2; 7 nucleotides agree with TRBD1. The V segment lost 4 bases and the J segment 5 bases; nucleotides outside the gene matches: 2. The CDR3 is 13 residues long. CDR1 is SGHRS and CDR2 is YFSETQ in the germline V gene. The CDR3 DNA sequence: TGCGCCAGCAGCCCGGGACAGACCGGGGAGCTGTTTTTT. It is translated as CASSPGQTGELFF.

The rearrangement joins TRBV19 to TRBJ2-2; unclear D gene. The CDR3 has 13 residues. Germline CDR1 and CDR2: LNHDA and SQIVND (reference sequence). V lost 2 bases and J lost 9, with 10 bases in between. CDR3 sequence reads: CASSIPESRELFF. The DNA of the CDR3 is TGTGCCAGTAGTATACCTGAGTCGAGGGAGCTGTTTTTT.

The chain uses TRBV18 and TRBJ2-7; perhaps TRBD2 as D (5 bases). CDR1 and CDR2 from the germline V gene are KGHSH and LQKENI. Trimming pared 3 bases from V and 3 bases from J, leaving 9 bases between. This CDR3 is 13 amino acids long. The CDR3 coding sequence is TGTGCCAGCTCACCTTCCCGGGACTACGAGCAGTACTTC. Protein sequence: CASSPSRDYEQYF.

The rearrangement uses TRBV10-2 and TRBJ1-4; TRBD1 might be the D (5 bases). This CDR3 comprises 14 residues. The germline V gene encodes CDR1 WSHSY and CDR2 SAAADI. V lost 4 bases and J lost 7, with 13 bases in between. DNA of the CDR3: TGCGCCAGCAGTGTCGGACAAAAAGGTGAAAAACTGTTTTTT. It translates to CASSVGQKGEKLFF.

The V gene is TRBV5-1, the J gene TRBJ2-2; a possible D gene is TRBD1 (6 bases). Germline CDR1 SGHRS, CDR2 YFSETQ. This CDR3 region has 15 residues. The germline V and J ends were trimmed by 7 bases and 3 bases, with 16 bases remaining between them. The CDR3 here is CASANQGSYTGELFF. DNA for the CDR3: TGCGCCAGCGCCAACCAGGGGAGTTACACCGGGGAGCTGTTTTTT.

This chain links TRBV4-1 with TRBJ1-5; the match to TRBD1 covers 9 bases. CDR1 MGHRA and CDR2 YSYEKL come from the germline V gene. V shed 3 bases, J shed 11 bases, and the junction held 11 bases outside the gene matches. This CDR3 has 15 amino acids. The CDR3, as DNA: TGCGCCAGCAGCCAGTCCGGGACAGGGATGGGGTCCCAGCATTTT. Amino acids: CASSQSGTGMGSQHF.

This clone was observed at least ten times. The rearrangement joins TRBV6-1 to TRBJ2-7; D call uncertain. Germline CDR1 and CDR2: MNHNS and SASEGT. This CDR3 spans 13 amino acids. Trimming took 11 bases from V and 3 from J, leaving 17 bases between them. The CDR3 sequence is CAGLGRGDYEQYF. CDR3 in DNA: TGTGCCGGGCTTGGACGCGGAGACTACGAGCAGTACTTC.

V and J are TRBV7-9 and TRBJ2-1; D perhaps matches TRBD1 (5 bases). Germline-derived CDR1 and CDR2 are SEHNR and FQNEAQ (reference sequence). V was clipped by 5 bases and J by 2 bases, with 13 bases between them. The CDR3 contains 15 residues. CDR3 coding DNA: TGTGCCAGCAGCCCCGACAGACTTACCTACAATGAGCAGTTCTTC. Protein sequence: CASSPDRLTYNEQFF.

The chain recombines TRBV6-5 with TRBJ2-5; D remains unclear. The germline V and J ends were trimmed by 9 bases and 1 base, with 15 bases remaining between them. Germline V CDR1 and CDR2: MNHEY, SVGAGI. CDR3 size: 14 residues. CDR3 residues: CARKAGRIQETQYF. CDR3 DNA: TGTGCCAGGAAAGCCGGACGGATCCAAGAGACCCAGTACTTC.

This clone occurred once. The rearrangement joins TRBV5-1 to TRBJ2-3; D possibly corresponds to TRBD2 (7 bases). The CDR3 loop spans 16 amino acids. Germline V gives CDR1 SGHRS, CDR2 YFSETQ. The ends were cut back, 6 bases at V and 2 bases at J, with 19 bases in the middle. The CDR3, as DNA: TGCGCCAGCAATCTTAACGGGGGGCAAGACACAGATACGCAGTATTTT. It translates to CASNLNGGQDTDTQYF.

This clone was seen only once. The chain uses TRBV19 and TRBJ2-7; D not resolved. With 8 bases removed from V and 3 bases from J, the gap between germline ends came to 14 bases. This CDR3 spans 13 amino acids. Germline lookup yields CDR1 LNHDA and CDR2 SQIVND (reference sequence). The CDR3 here is CASEVRVRYEQYF. DNA of the CDR3: TGTGCCAGTGAGGTGCGAGTCCGCTACGAGCAGTACTTC.

The CDR3 region has the DNA TGTGCCAGCAGCCCTATACTTACGTCTGACAGCTCAACTAATGAAAAACTGTTTTTT. It encodes CASSPILTSDSSTNEKLFF. The chain links TRBV7-9 to TRBJ1-4; a possible D gene is TRBD1 (5 bases). Germline V gene data show CDR1 as SEHNR and CDR2 as FQNEAQ (reference sequence). Trimming removed 5 bases from V and 0 bases from J, with 22 bases in between. The length of the CDR3 is 19 residues.

The chain is built from TRBV2 and TRBJ1-5; possibly TRBD1 for D (6 bases). Germline loops: CDR1 SNHLY, CDR2 FYNNEI. This CDR3 contains 15 residues. V lost 6 bases, J lost 2 bases, and 14 bases lay in between. The CDR3 reads CASSEQGKGNQPQHF. CDR3 nucleotides: TGTGCCAGCAGCGAACAGGGTAAGGGCAATCAGCCCCAGCATTTT.

This clone came up a few times. This rearrangement joins TRBV12-5 to TRBJ2-5; 8 bases are a match to TRBD1. The CDR3 loop spans 15 amino acids. The germline V gene has CDR1 LGHNT and CDR2 FRNRAP. V lost 1 base to trimming and J lost 2 bases; unmatched junction nucleotides: 3. The CDR3 loop is CASGLGNRGQETQYF. The CDR3 DNA follows: TGTGCTAGTGGTTTGGGCAACAGGGGGCAAGAGACCCAGTACTTC.

V gene TRBV7-2 combines with J gene TRBJ2-2; 14 bases fit TRBD2. With V trimmed by 5 bases and J by 5 bases, 4 bases remained unmatched. The CDR3 length is 16 residues. Germline V lookup: CDR1 SGHTA, CDR2 FQGNSA. CDR3 coding DNA: TGTGCCAGCAGCACGGGACTAGCGGGAGTTACCGGGGAGCTGTTTTTT. Protein product: CASSTGLAGVTGELFF.

This chain uses TRBV29-1 with TRBJ2-1; TRBD1 matches 9 bases. Germline assignment: CDR1 SQVTM and CDR2 ANQGSEA. The trim removed 1 base at V and 4 bases at J, leaving 8 bases unmatched. This CDR3 is 16 amino acids long. This CDR3 is CSVEARQGGFYNEQFF. CDR3 coding DNA: TGCAGCGTTGAAGCCAGACAGGGGGGCTTTTACAATGAGCAGTTCTTC.

This clone showed up just a few times. Other DNA variants within this sample encode the same CDR3. The chain recombines TRBV20-1 with TRBJ2-3; no clear D. Germline V CDR1 and CDR2: DFQATT, SNEGSKA (reference sequence). The CDR3 has 10 amino acids. Trimming took off 2 bases at V and 3 bases at J, with 0 bases between the two ends. The CDR3 bases are TGCAGTGCTAGAACAGATACGCAGTATTTT. Translating it yields CSARTDTQYF.

This chain joins TRBV9 and TRBJ1-6; D not certain. V was clipped by 0 bases and J by 10 bases, with 14 bases between them. The CDR3 runs 15 residues. The germline gives CDR1 SGDLS, CDR2 YYNGEE. The CDR3 DNA reads TGTGCCAGCAGCGTAGGGCACAGTAGTGGATCACCCCTCCACTTT. This gives the protein CASSVGHSSGSPLHF.